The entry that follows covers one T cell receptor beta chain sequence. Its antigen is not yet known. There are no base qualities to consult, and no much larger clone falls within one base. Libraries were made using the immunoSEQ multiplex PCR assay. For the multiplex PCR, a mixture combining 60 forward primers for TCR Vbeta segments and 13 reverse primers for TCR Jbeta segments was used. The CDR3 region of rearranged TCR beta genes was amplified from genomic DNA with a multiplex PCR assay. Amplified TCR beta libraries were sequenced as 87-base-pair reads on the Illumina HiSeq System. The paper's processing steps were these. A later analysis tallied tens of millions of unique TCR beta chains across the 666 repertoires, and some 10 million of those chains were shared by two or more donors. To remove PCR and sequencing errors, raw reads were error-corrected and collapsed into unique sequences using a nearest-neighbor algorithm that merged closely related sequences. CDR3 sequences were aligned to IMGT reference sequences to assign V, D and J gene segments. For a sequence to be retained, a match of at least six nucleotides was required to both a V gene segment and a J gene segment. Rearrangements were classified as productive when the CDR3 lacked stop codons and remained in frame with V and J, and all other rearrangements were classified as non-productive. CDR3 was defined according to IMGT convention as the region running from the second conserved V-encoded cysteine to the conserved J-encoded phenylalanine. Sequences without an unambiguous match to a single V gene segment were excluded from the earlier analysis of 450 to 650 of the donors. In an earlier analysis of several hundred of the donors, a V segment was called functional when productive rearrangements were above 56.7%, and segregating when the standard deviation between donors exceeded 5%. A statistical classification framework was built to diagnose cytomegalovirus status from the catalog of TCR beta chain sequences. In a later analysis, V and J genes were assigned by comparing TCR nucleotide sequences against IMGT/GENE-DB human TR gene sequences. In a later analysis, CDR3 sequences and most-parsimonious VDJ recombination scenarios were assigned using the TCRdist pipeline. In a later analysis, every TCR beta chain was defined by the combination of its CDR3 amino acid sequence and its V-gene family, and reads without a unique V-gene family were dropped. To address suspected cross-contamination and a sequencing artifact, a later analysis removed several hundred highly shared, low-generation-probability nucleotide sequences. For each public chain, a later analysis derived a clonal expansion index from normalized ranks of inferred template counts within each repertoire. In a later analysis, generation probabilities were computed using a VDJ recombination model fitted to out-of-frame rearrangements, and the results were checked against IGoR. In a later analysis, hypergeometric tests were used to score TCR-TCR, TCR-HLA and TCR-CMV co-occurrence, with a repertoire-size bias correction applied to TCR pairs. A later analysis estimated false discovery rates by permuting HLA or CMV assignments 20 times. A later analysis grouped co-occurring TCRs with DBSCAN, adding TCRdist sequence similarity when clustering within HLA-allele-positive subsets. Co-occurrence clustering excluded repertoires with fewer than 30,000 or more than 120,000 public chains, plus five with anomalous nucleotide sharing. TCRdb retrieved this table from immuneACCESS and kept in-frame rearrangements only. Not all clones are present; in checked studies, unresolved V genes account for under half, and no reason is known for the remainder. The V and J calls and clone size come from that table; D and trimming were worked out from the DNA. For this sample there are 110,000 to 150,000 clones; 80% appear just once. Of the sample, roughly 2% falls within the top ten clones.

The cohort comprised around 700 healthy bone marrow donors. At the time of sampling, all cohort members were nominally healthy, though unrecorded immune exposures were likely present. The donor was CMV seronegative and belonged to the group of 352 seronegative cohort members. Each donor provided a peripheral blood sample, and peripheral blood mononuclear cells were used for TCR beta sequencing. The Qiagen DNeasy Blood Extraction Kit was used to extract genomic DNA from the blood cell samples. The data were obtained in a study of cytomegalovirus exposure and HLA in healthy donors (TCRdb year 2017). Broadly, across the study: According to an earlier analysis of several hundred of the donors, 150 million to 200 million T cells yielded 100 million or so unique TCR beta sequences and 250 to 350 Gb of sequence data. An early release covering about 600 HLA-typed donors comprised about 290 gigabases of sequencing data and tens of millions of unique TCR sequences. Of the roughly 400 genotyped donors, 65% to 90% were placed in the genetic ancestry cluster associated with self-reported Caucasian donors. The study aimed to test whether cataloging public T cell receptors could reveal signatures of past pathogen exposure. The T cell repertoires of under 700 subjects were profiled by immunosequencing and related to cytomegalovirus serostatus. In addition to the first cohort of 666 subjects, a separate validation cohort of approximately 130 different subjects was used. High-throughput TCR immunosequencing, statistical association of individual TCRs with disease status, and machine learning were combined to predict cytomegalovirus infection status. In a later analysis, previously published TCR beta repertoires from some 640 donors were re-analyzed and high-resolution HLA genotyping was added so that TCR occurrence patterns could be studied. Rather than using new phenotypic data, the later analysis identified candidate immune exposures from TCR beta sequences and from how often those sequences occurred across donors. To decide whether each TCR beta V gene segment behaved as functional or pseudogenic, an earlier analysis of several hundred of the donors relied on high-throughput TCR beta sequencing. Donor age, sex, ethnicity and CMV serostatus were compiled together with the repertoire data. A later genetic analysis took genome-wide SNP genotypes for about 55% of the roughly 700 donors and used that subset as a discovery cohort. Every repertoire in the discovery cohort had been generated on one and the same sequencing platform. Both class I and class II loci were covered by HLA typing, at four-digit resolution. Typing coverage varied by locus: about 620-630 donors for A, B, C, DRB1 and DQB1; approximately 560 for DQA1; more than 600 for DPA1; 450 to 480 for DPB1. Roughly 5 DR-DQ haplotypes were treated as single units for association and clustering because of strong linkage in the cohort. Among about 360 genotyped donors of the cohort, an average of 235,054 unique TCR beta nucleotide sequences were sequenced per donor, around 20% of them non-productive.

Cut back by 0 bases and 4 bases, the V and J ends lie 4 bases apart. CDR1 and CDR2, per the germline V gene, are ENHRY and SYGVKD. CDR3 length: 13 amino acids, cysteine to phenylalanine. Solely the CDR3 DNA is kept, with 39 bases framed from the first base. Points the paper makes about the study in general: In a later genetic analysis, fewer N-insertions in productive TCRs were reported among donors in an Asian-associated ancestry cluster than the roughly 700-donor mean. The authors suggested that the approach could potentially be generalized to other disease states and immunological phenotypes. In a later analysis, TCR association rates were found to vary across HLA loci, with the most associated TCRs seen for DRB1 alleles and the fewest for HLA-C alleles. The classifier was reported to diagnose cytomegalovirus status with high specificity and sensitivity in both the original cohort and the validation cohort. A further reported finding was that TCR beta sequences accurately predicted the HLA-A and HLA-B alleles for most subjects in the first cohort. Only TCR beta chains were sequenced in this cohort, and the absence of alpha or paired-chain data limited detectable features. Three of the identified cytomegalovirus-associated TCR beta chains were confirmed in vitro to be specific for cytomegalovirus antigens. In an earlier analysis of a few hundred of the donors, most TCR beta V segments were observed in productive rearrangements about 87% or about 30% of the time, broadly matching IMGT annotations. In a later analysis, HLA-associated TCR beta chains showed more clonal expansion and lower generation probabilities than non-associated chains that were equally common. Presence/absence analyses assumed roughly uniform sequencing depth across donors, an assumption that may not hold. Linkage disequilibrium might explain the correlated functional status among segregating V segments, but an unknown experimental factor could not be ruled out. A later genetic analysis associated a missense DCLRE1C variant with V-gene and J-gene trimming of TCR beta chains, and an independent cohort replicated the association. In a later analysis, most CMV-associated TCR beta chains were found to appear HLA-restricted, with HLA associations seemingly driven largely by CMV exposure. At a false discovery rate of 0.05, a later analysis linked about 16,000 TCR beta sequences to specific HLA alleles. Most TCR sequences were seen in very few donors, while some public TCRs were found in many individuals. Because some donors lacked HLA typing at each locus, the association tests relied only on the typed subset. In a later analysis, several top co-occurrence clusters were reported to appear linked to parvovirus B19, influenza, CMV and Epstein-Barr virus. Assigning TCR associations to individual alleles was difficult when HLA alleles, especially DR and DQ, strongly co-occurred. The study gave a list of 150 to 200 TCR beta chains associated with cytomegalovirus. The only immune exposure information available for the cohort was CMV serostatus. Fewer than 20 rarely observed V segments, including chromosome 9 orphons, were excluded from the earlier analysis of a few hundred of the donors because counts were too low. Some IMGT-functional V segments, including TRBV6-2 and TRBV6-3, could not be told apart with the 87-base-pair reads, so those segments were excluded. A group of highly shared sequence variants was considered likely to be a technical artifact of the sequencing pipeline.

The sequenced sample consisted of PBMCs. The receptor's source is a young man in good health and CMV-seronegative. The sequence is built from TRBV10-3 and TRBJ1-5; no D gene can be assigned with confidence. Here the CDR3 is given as CAISESMNQPQHF. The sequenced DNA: TGTGCCATCAGTGAGTCCATGAATCAGCCCCAGCATTTT.